A single T cell receptor beta chain is shown here with its context. The data were taken from a study of control samples from healthy donors and cancer patients. Germline lookup yields CDR1 SQVTM and CDR2 ANQGSEA. There are 12 residues in the CDR3. V gave up 7 bases and J gave up 1 base, with 10 bases separating them. Some clones are missing from TCRdb's copy, which holds only in-frame ones; the method was immunoSEQ multiplex PCR. The sample lists 120,000 or so clones; 80% to 90% were seen once. The rearrangement uses TRBV29-1 and TRBJ1-2; a possible D gene is TRBD1 (6 bases). Sequencing was carried out using blood. The clonotype comes from a man in his fifties in good health. This chain's CDR3 is CSAGAYNYGYTF. CDR3 nucleotides: TGCAGCGCAGGGGCATATAACTATGGCTACACCTTC.